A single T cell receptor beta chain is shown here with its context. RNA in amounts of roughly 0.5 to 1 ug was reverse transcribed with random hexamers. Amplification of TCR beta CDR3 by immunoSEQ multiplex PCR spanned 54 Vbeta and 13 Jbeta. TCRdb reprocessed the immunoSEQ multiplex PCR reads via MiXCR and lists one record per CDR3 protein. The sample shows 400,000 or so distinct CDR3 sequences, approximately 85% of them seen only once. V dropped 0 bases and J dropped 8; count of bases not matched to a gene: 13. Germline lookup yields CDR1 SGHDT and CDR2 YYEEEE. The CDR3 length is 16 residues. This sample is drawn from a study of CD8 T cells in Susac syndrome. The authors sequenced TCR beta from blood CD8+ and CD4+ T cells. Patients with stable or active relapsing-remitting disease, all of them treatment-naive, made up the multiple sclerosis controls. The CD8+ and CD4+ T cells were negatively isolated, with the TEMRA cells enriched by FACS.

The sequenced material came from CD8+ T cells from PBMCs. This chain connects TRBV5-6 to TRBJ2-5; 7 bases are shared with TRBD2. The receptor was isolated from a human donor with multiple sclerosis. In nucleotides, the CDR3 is TGTGCCAGCAGCTTGGAAATAGCGGGCTTCCCTGGTACCCAGTACTTC. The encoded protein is CASSLEIAGFPGTQYF.